A single sample gave rise to the 25 T cell receptor beta chains below, sequenced in a study of PD-1 blockade in classical Hodgkin lymphoma. The assay was immunoSEQ multiplex PCR, and TCRdb's table has in-frame clones only and misses some. Among some 23,000 clones, approximately 79% were seen once, and the ten largest hold about 3.4%. The time point was: cycle 4 day 1 (C4D1), after 6 weeks of nivolumab. With no exception, relapse followed autologous stem cell transplantation in all patients, and brentuximab vedotin exposure varied. Magnetic negative selection served to purify CD4+ T cells out of PBMCs that had been thawed. The sample consisted of CD4+ T cells from blood, taken before the fourth cycle of nivolumab. The source is a human donor with classical Hodgkin lymphoma.

This clone was counted a single time. The gene calls are TRBV18 and TRBJ1-1; D is possibly TRBD1 (6 bases). CDR1 and CDR2 from the germline V gene are KGHSH and LQKENI. Trimming removed 5 bases at V and 5 bases at J, with 18 bases between. The CDR3 is made up of 15 amino acids. This chain's CDR3 is CASSAAQGRGTEAFF. CDR3 bases: TGTGCCAGCTCAGCGGCACAGGGTAGGGGGACTGAAGCTTTCTTT.

The rearrangement uses TRBV7-2 and TRBJ1-2; D might be TRBD1 (5 bases). CDR1 SGHTA and CDR2 FQGNSA come from the germline V gene. Trimming left V 5 bases short and J 8 bases short, with 21 bases between. The CDR3 loop spans 15 amino acids. The CDR3 bases are TGTGCCAGCAGCCGACGCCGGGACTGGGAAGGAGGCTACACCTTC. Encoded protein: CASSRRRDWEGGYTF.

The gene calls are TRBV28 and TRBJ2-7, with 8 positions matching TRBD1. Germline CDR1 and CDR2: MDHEN and SYDVKM. This CDR3 spans 16 amino acids. J was trimmed by 4 bases and V by 2 bases; bases with no gene match: 10. This chain's CDR3 is CASSLSVGQGAYEQYF. The CDR3 nucleotides are TGTGCCAGCAGTTTAAGTGTCGGGCAGGGGGCATACGAGCAGTACTTC.

This chain connects TRBV7-9 to TRBJ2-7; no definite D call. The germline CDR1 and CDR2 sequences are SEHNR and FQNEAQ (reference sequence). V was cut by 1 base and J by 7 bases, with 5 bases left in between. The CDR3 consists of 11 residues. CDR3 nucleotide sequence: TGTGCCAGCAGCTTAGTAGGAGAGCAGTACTTC. Amino acids: CASSLVGEQYF.

To note about this clone: Other DNA variants within this sample encode the same CDR3. The V and J genes are TRBV28 and TRBJ2-7; D may be TRBD2 (5 bases). Germline values: CDR1 MDHEN, CDR2 SYDVKM. Trimming stripped 6 bases from V and 3 bases from J, with 6 bases between. This CDR3 has 11 residues. CDR3 bases: TGTGCCAGCAGGGGGAGCTACGAGCAGTACTTC. It translates to CASRGSYEQYF.

V usage is TRBV9 and J usage is TRBJ2-3, with 7 bases fitting TRBD2. Looked up from germline, CDR1 is SGDLS and CDR2 is YYNGEE. The CDR3 covers 16 residues. J was trimmed by 5 bases and V by 0 bases; bases with no gene match: 9. CDR3 protein: CASSVAWDYAGDTQYF. The CDR3 coding sequence is TGTGCCAGCAGCGTAGCCTGGGACTACGCGGGAGATACGCAGTATTTT.

CDR3 sequence reads: CASSTPGESSGNTIYF. The DNA of the CDR3 is TGTGCCAGCAGTACGCCAGGAGAGAGCTCTGGAAACACCATATATTTT. This sequence joins TRBV28 and TRBJ1-3, with unresolved D. CDR1 MDHEN and CDR2 SYDVKM come from the germline V gene. The CDR3 is made up of 16 amino acids. The V and J ends lost 5 bases and 0 bases respectively, with 14 bases between them.

This clone was seen once. This chain uses TRBV5-8 with TRBJ1-1; weak D call: TRBD1 (5 bases). The V end was cut by 1 base, the J end by 0 bases, with 7 bases between. CDR3 length: 14 residues. The germline V gene encodes CDR1 SGHTS and CDR2 YDEGEE. The chain's CDR3 is CASSLRGLNTEAFF. The CDR3 DNA reads TGTGCCAGCAGCTTGAGGGGTTTGAACACTGAAGCTTTCTTT.

The V gene is TRBV4-3, the J gene TRBJ2-3; 12 nucleotides align to TRBD2. CDR1 and CDR2 (germline): LGHNA, YSLEER. The J segment lost 6 bases and the V segment lost 4 bases, leaving 5 bases of the junction unmatched. The CDR3 runs to 15 residues. CDR3 DNA: TGCGCCAGCAGCCTCACTGGACTAGCGGGGGATACGCAGTATTTT. This codes for CASSLTGLAGDTQYF.

The rearrangement links TRBV4-2 to TRBJ2-7; D remains unclear. Germline V lookup: CDR1 LGHNA, CDR2 YNFKEQ. Trimming removed 0 bases from V and 7 bases from J, with 16 bases in between. This CDR3 comprises 15 residues. The DNA of the CDR3 is TGTGCCAGCAGCCAAGATAGTTACGGATTTCGAGAGCAGTACTTC. This gives the protein CASSQDSYGFREQYF.

The chain is built from TRBV2 and TRBJ1-2; 10 nucleotides match TRBD1. Germline trimming cut 7 bases from V and 3 bases from J; bases unmatched to any gene: 8. The CDR3 covers 15 residues. Per the germline V gene, CDR1 is SNHLY and CDR2 is FYNNEI. Written as DNA, the CDR3 is TGTGCCAGCAAACGGGGGGACAGGGGACACTATGGCTACACCTTC. Amino acids: CASKRGDRGHYGYTF.

A word on this clone: Other DNA sequences in the sample encode the same CDR3. The rearrangement joins TRBV20-1 to TRBJ2-7, with unresolved D. The germline V gene has CDR1 DFQATT and CDR2 SNEGSKA (reference sequence). The CDR3 sequence is 11 residues long. Deletions cut 1 base from V and 2 bases from J, with 3 bases between. As DNA, the CDR3 is TGCAGTGCTAGAGCTACCTACGAGCAGTACTTC. Residues: CSARATYEQYF.

This clone was detected a few times. The CDR3 spells CASSRTGYSNQPQHF. The CDR3 nucleotides read TGTGCCAGCAGTCGTACAGGTTATAGCAATCAGCCCCAGCATTTT. The chain uses TRBV28 and TRBJ1-5; a possible D gene is TRBD1 (5 bases). With 5 bases removed from V and 0 bases from J, the gap between germline ends came to 11 bases. Germline values: CDR1 MDHEN, CDR2 SYDVKM. The CDR3 sequence is 15 residues long.

The genes are TRBV19 and TRBJ2-7; a weak D match, TRBD1 (5 bases). V lost 3 bases and J lost 2, with 8 bases in between. CDR1 is LNHDA, CDR2 SQIVND, per germline (reference sequence). This CDR3 contains 13 residues. The DNA for the CDR3 is TGTGCCAGTAGTATCCAGGGTGCCTACGAGCAGTACTTC. Amino acids: CASSIQGAYEQYF.

This clone showed up just a few times. Here the CDR3 reads CASSVNSNQPQHF. The CDR3 DNA sequence: TGTGCCAGCAGTGTTAATAGCAATCAGCCCCAGCATTTT. The chain links TRBV6-1 to TRBJ1-5; D is uncertain. The CDR3 has 13 amino acids. With 4 bases removed from V and 0 bases from J, the gap between germline ends came to 4 bases. CDR1 is MNHNS and CDR2 is SASEGT in the germline V gene.

This clone was recorded only once. The V gene is TRBV5-1, the J gene TRBJ2-2; possible D gene TRBD1, 5 bases. Trimming removed 4 bases from V and 0 bases from J, with 10 bases in between. The CDR3 has 15 residues. Germline values: CDR1 SGHRS, CDR2 YFSETQ. CDR3 residues: CASSPGHANTGELFF. In DNA, the CDR3 is TGCGCCAGCAGCCCAGGACACGCGAACACCGGGGAGCTGTTTTTT.

The chain carries TRBV6-1 and TRBJ1-5; 8 nucleotides match TRBD1. The V segment lost 8 bases and the J segment 4 bases; nucleotides outside the gene matches: 4. Germline V gene data show CDR1 as MNHNS and CDR2 as SASEGT. There are 13 residues in the CDR3. The CDR3 is CASRDRHNQPQHF. CDR3 nucleotides: TGTGCCAGCCGGGACAGGCATAATCAGCCCCAGCATTTT.

The rearrangement links TRBV29-1 to TRBJ1-2, with a possible D match to TRBD1 (5 bases). V was trimmed by 7 bases and J by 6 bases, leaving 15 bases between them. CDR1 and CDR2 from the germline V gene are SQVTM and ANQGSEA. The CDR3 covers 12 residues. The CDR3 DNA follows: TGCAGCGCCCGAGACCAGGGAAATGGCTACACCTTC. Translating gives CSARDQGNGYTF.

This clone showed up just a few times. V usage is TRBV7-9 and J usage is TRBJ2-1; TRBD2 agrees at 15 bases. From germline, CDR1 is SEHNR and CDR2 FQNEAQ (reference sequence). CDR3 length: 19 residues. Trimming at V came to 5 bases and at J to 5 bases, leaving 13 bases not matched to a gene. This CDR3 is CASSPRTSGGAVLDNEQFF. The CDR3 DNA reads as TGTGCCAGCAGCCCAAGGACTAGCGGGGGGGCCGTTTTGGACAATGAGCAGTTCTTC.

The CDR3 DNA is TGTGCCAGCAGCTTCGGACAGTACTATGGCTACACCTTC. It codes for CASSFGQYYGYTF. The V and J genes are TRBV11-1 and TRBJ1-2, with a possible D match to TRBD1 (6 bases). The germline V gene encodes CDR1 SGHAT and CDR2 FQDESV (reference sequence). CDR3 length: 13 residues. V was trimmed by 3 bases and J by 3 bases, leaving 8 bases between them.

This rearrangement joins TRBV10-3 to TRBJ1-6, with D possibly matching TRBD1 (5 bases). V was shortened by 0 bases and J by 5 bases, with 11 bases between the two germline ends. The germline gives CDR1 ENHRY, CDR2 SYGVKD. CDR3 size: 16 residues. CDR3 region: CAISESIKGNNSPLHF. The CDR3 DNA follows: TGTGCCATCAGTGAGTCGATTAAGGGGAATAATTCACCCCTCCACTTT.

The chain couples TRBV4-2 to TRBJ2-1; TRBD2 matches 9 bases. V was clipped by 0 bases and J by 5 bases; unmatched bases: 8. The length of the CDR3 is 17 residues. The V gene's germline CDR1 is LGHNA and CDR2 YNFKEQ. This chain's CDR3 is CASSQEGTAGGNNEQFF. The CDR3 DNA reads TGTGCCAGCAGCCAAGAGGGTACAGCGGGGGGTAACAATGAGCAGTTCTTC.

The chain has TRBV7-9 and TRBJ1-1, with a tentative D call TRBD1 (6 bases). Germline V lookup: CDR1 SEHNR, CDR2 FQNEAQ (reference sequence). V was cut by 5 bases and J by 0 bases, with 10 bases left in between. The CDR3 contains 14 residues. In DNA, the CDR3 is TGTGCCAGCAGCGAAAGGGGGGTGAACACTGAAGCTTTCTTT. Protein sequence: CASSERGVNTEAFF.

This clone was recorded only once. The V gene is TRBV6-6, the J gene TRBJ2-5, with a possible D match to TRBD1 (5 bases). The V gene lost 8 bases and the J gene lost 5 bases, with 15 bases spanning the gap. The CDR3 length is 13 residues. CDR1 is MNHNY and CDR2 is SVGAGI in the germline V gene (reference sequence). This chain's CDR3 is CASLRGSLETQYF. The CDR3 nucleotides read TGTGCCAGCCTAAGGGGTAGCTTGGAGACCCAGTACTTC.

The chain uses TRBV7-9 and TRBJ2-2; 7 nucleotides line up with TRBD1. This CDR3 has 14 residues. In germline, CDR1 is SEHNR, CDR2 FQNEAQ (reference sequence). The V and J ends lost 6 bases and 4 bases, in that order; junction bases with no gene match: 5. The CDR3 protein is CASRPTGSTGELFF. The CDR3, as DNA: TGTGCCAGCAGACCGACAGGGTCCACCGGGGAGCTGTTTTTT. The variable domain in full, with the rest retrieved from reference TRBV7-9 and TRBJ2-2, is DTGVSQNPRHKITKRGQNVTFRCDPISEHNRLYWYRQTLGQGPEFLTYFQNEAQLEKSRLLSDRFSAERPKGSFSTLEIQRTEQGDSAMYLCASRPTGSTGELFFGEGSRLTVL.